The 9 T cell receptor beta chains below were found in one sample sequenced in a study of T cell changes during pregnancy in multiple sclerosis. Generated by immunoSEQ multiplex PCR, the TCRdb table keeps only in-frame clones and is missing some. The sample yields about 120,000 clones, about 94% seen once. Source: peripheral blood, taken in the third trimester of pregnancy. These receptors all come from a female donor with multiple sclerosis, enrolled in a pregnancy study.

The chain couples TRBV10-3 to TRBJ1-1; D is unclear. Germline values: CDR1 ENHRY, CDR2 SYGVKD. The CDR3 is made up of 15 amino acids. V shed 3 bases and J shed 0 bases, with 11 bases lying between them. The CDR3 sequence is CAISEEGDMNTEAFF. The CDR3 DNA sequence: TGTGCCATCAGTGAAGAGGGCGATATGAACACTGAAGCTTTCTTT.

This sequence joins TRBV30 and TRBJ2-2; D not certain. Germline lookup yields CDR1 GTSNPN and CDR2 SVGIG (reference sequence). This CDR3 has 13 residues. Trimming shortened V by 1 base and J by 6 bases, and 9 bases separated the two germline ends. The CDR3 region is CAWSESRSGELFF. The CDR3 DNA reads TGTGCCTGGAGTGAGTCCAGGTCCGGGGAGCTGTTTTTT.

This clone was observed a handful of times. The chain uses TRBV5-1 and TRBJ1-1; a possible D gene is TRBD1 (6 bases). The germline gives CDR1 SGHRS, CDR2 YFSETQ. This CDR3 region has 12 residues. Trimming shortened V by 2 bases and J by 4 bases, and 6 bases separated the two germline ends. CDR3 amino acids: CASSLQGTEAFF. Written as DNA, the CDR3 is TGCGCCAGCAGCTTACAGGGCACTGAAGCTTTCTTT.

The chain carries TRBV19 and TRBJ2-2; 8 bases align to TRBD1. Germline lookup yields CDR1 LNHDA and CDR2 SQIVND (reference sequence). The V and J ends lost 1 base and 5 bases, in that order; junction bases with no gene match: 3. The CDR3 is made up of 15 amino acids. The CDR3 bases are TGTGCCAGTAGTATAGGGACAGGGTCGACCGGGGAGCTGTTTTTT. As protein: CASSIGTGSTGELFF.

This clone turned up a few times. CDR3 sequence (DNA): TGTGCCAGCAGTCAGGGCCGGCAGGGGGCGGTTGATTCACCCCTCCACTTT. Translated: CASSQGRQGAVDSPLHF. The rearrangement links TRBV6-4 to TRBJ1-6; 8 nucleotides line up with TRBD1. The ends lost 5 bases at V and 8 bases at J; junction bases unmatched: 14. This CDR3 spans 17 amino acids. CDR1 and CDR2 from the germline V gene are MRHNA and SNTAGT.

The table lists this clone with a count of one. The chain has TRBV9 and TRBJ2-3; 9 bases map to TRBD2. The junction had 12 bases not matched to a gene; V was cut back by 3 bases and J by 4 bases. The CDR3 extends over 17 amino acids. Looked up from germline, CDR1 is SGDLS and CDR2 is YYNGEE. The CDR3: CASSDFSRGGEADTQYF. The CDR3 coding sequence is TGTGCCAGCAGCGATTTCTCGCGGGGGGGCGAGGCAGATACGCAGTATTTT.

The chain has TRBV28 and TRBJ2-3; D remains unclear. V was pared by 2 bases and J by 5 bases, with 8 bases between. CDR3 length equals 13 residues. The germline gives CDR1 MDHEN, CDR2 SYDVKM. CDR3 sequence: CASSLRVGDTQYF. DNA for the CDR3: TGTGCCAGCAGTTTACGGGTCGGAGATACGCAGTATTTT.

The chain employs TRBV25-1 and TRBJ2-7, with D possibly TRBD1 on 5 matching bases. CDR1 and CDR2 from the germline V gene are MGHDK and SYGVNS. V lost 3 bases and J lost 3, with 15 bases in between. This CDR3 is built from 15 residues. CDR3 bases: TGTGCCAGCAGTGACGAATCGAGGCAGGGCTACGAGCAGTACTTC. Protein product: CASSDESRQGYEQYF.

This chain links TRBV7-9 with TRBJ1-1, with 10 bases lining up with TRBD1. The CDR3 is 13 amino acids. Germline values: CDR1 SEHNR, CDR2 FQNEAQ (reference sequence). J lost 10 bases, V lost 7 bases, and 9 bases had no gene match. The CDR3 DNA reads TGTGCCAGCACCCCGGGACAGGGGTTCGTAGCTTTCTTT. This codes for CASTPGQGFVAFF.